This T cell receptor beta chain was profiled in a study of OX40 agonist ivuxolimab in advanced cancers. Turning to the overall study: Ivuxolimab, which targeted the costimulatory receptor OX40 (CD134), was an agonistic, fully human IgG2 monoclonal antibody. Patients were allowed to have had prior anti-PD-1, anti-PD-L1 or anti-CTLA-4 therapy, and more than 30% of the dose-escalation patients had previously received checkpoint inhibitors. Of the 50 or so patients in dose escalation, about 20 had hepatocellular carcinoma, some 15 had melanoma, 9 had renal cell carcinoma and 9 had head and neck cancer. In the dose-escalation cohort, 70% to 90% of patients were male, and the mean age was approximately 60 years with a range of roughly 20 to 85. The purpose of peripheral TCRbeta sequencing was to test whether ivuxolimab changed TCR sequence diversity and led to clonal T-cell expansion. The paper reports the monotherapy dose-escalation portion (N = 52 patients) of the phase I ivuxolimab trial. Intravenous ivuxolimab was administered to patients every 2 weeks at six dose levels: 0.01, 0.1, 0.3, 1.5, 3 and 10 mg/kg. Partial responses occurred in three dose-escalation patients, of whom one had hepatocellular carcinoma and two had cutaneous melanoma. Results the study describes overall, beyond this receptor: The antigen specificity of the clonally expanded peripheral T cells was not determined. In the 0.1-3.0 mg/kg groups, partial responders were among the patients with the lowest normalized peripheral clonal expansion, particularly in CD8+ T cells. Clonal expansion of both CD4+ and CD8+ blood T cells was observed from baseline to week 6 at doses 0.1 to 3.0 mg/kg. Low levels of normalized T-cell clonal expansion were also seen in some patients who did not respond. After ivuxolimab, more expanded clones were found on average in CD8+ T cells than in CD4+ T cells.

For this clone: What antigen it recognizes has not been identified. The record has no base qualities; no much larger clone is one base away.

The trial excluded patients who had a history of autoimmune disease or who were on systemic immunosuppression. Peripheral blood for TCR sequencing was collected from all dose cohorts at baseline, on cycle 4 day 1, and on cycle 7 day 1. The samples were taken from a phase I, first-in-human, multicenter, open-label dose-escalation trial of ivuxolimab. Adults with locally advanced or metastatic melanoma, renal cell, hepatocellular, or head and neck squamous cell carcinoma were enrolled in the trial. Before TCR sequencing, CD4+ T cells and CD8+ T cells from peripheral blood were sorted into separate populations. As encoded in the germline V gene, CDR1 is SGHAT while CDR2 is FQNNGV. V loses 3 bases of germline sequence and J loses 4 bases, and the interval between the two ends is 6 bases. There are 12 amino acids in the CDR3, from cysteine to phenylalanine inclusive. The only DNA kept is the CDR3, 36 bases in frame from the first base.

To sequence the TCRbeta CDR3 region, genomic DNA was isolated from the sorted cells. The immunoSEQ Assay was used to sequence the TCRbeta CDR3 regions. Drawn from immuneACCESS, this table holds only the in-frame rearrangements with V and J called that TCRdb kept. Clones are partly lost; checked studies trace under half to an unresolved V gene and leave the rest unexplained. In this sample the table shows nearly 70,000 clones, 86% of which occur a single time. Roughly 8.6% of the sample is taken by the ten largest. Here the sequenced sample was CD4+ or CD8+ T cells sorted from blood, taken in a trial of the OX40 agonist ivuxolimab. The rearrangement joined TRBV11-2 to TRBJ2-5; the D gene lacks a confident call. The clonotype originates from an adult with an advanced solid tumor such as melanoma, head and neck, liver or kidney cancer. Read as DNA, the sequence is TGTGCCAGCAGCTTTGGCAGAGAGACCCAGTACTTC. Protein translation: CASSFGRETQYF.